The clone carrying this TCR beta chain was seen ten or more times. Its specificity is unknown. Disease duration under 2 months; hyperthyroidism patients were aged 18 to 65. Trimming took off 2 bases at V and 7 bases at J, with 8 bases between the two ends. The CDR3 length is 12 residues. Germline-derived CDR1 and CDR2 are LGHDT and YNNKEL (reference sequence). Researchers took RNA transcripts and amplified the TCR beta CDR3 regions from them. Using the HTBI primer set, a first-round RT-PCR was run on the TCR CDR3. One entry per CDR3 protein, called by TCRdb with MiXCR from the multiplex PCR reads. The sample carries fewer than 800,000 distinct CDR3 sequences, less than 20% recorded once. These data come from a study of T cells in Graves' hyperthyroidism and ophthalmopathy. Study-level findings and limits: Ophthalmopathy and stable hyperthyroidism were told apart by a 13 V-J model.

Input material: blood. The V gene is TRBV3-1, the J gene TRBJ1-2; D gene unclear. The origin of this receptor is a man aged 18 to 29 with Graves' hyperthyroidism. This chain's CDR3 is CASSQQGLGYTF. Here the CDR3 DNA reads TGTGCCAGCAGCCAACAAGGTCTTGGCTACACCTTC.